This is a list of T cell receptor beta chains from one sample in a study of T cell changes during pregnancy in multiple sclerosis. This table comes from immunoSEQ multiplex PCR, and its TCRdb copy is limited to in-frame clones, with some not included. The sample lists approximately 89,000 clones; about 94% were seen once. The sample was peripheral blood, taken after pregnancy. These receptors all stem from a female donor in good health, enrolled as a control in a pregnancy study. The conserved cysteine and the conserved F or W are not part of the CDR3 here.

v_call	j_call	cdr3_aa
TRBV27	TRBJ2-7	ASSLSGQGFDEQY
TRBV15	TRBJ2-7	ATSFGQAQEQY
TRBV25-1	TRBJ2-3	ASSGPVGGLSTDTQY
TRBV25-1	TRBJ2-3	ASSESGLAGDTQY
TRBV4-1	TRBJ1-1	ASSQAPGQGEDTEAF
TRBV7-9	TRBJ2-7	ASSRTSGRVYEQY
TRBV28	TRBJ2-7	ASSFGGGEQY
TRBV6-6	TRBJ2-7	ASSQDSYEQY
TRBV2	TRBJ2-3	ASKLAGHTDTQY
TRBV5-1	TRBJ2-7	ASSTHAGLIEQY
TRBV7-6	TRBJ2-3	ASSLEVSVGPITDTQY
TRBV5-1	TRBJ1-5	ASSLDSYSNQPQH
TRBV5-1	TRBJ2-1	ASKTGGPYNEQF
TRBV2	TRBJ2-4	ASHLTGNIQY
TRBV2	TRBJ1-2	ASTSDNNYGYT
TRBV2	TRBJ2-7	ASSDSGSSYEQY
TRBV21-1	TRBJ2-2	ASSLAGEGGELF
TRBV6-5	TRBJ2-7	ASSRDTYNYEQY
TRBV27	TRBJ2-7	ASRLAGGLSYEQY
TRBV5-8	TRBJ1-5	ASSPTGSSNQPQH
TRBV6-6	TRBJ2-1	ASSYLGQGTNEQF
TRBV6-5	TRBJ2-3	ASSRAGGGTDTQY
TRBV6-1	TRBJ1-2	ASSERQGYYGYT
TRBV4-1	TRBJ1-2	ASSPQGDFDYGYT
TRBV6-5	TRBJ1-4	ASSSSIGEGNEKLF
TRBV7-9	TRBJ2-7	ASSGSGVYEQY
TRBV10-3	TRBJ1-4	AISERIRDTEKLF
TRBV28	TRBJ1-2	ASSLRGQGCT
TRBV28	TRBJ2-3	ASSWGGRMEADTQY
TRBV28	TRBJ2-1	ASSSLGREQF
TRBV27	TRBJ2-3	ASSQAGDVPDTQY
TRBV28	TRBJ2-7	ASSTPRSDRGPYEQY
TRBV27	TRBJ2-7	ASKVPGQGYEQY
TRBV6-1	TRBJ2-2	ASSEAARIGTGELF
TRBV9	TRBJ2-7	ASSVGSLSWEEQY
TRBV7-7	TRBJ2-3	ASSGGMGDTQY
TRBV7-2	TRBJ2-1	ASSQEPGSRF
TRBV19	TRBJ2-7	ASSIAPSGSYEQY
TRBV9	TRBJ2-1	ASSPTVSGGYEQF